This TCR beta chain comes out of a study of beta chain features in type 1 diabetes. This clone was detected only a few times. Isolated RNA was reverse transcribed in full, so expressed TCRB transcripts were sequenced. Sequencing used immunoSEQ multiplex PCR; TCRdb keeps in-frame clones, though not all of them. The data hold fewer than 400,000 clones, with under 8.5% observed a single time. V was trimmed by 4 bases and J by 1 base, leaving 20 bases between them. Germline V gives CDR1 KGHSH, CDR2 LQKENI. CDR3 length: 18 residues. The gene calls are TRBV18 and TRBJ1-3; the D gene is possibly TRBD1 (5 bases). This sequence originates from a woman aged 18-35 years in good health. Sequenced material: central memory CD4+ T cells from blood. The CDR3 DNA follows: TGTGCCAGCTCACGGTCGCAGGGACCGGTTGATTCTGGAAACACCATATATTTT. This sequence encodes CASSRSQGPVDSGNTIYF.